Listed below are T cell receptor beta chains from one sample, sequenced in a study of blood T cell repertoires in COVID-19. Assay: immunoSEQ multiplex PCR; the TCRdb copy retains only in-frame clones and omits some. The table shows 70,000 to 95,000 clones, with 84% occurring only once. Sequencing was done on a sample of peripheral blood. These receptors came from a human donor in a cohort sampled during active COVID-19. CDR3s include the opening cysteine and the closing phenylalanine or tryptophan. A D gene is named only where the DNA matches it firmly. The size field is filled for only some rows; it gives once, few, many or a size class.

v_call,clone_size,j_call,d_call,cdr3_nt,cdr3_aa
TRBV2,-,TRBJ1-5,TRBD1,TGTGCCAGCAGAGGAGACAGGGATCATCAGCCCCAGCATTTT,CASRGDRDHQPQHF
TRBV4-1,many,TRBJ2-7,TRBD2,TGCGCCAGCAGCCAAGGACTAGCGGGGGAGGAGCAGTACTTC,CASSQGLAGEEQYF
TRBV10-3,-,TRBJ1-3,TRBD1,TGTGCCATCAGTCGGGACAGCCCGAGCTCTGGAAACACCATATATTTT,CAISRDSPSSGNTIYF
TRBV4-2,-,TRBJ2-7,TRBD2,TGTGCCAGCAGCCGGACCTCTAGCGGGGATCCCTCCTACGAGCAGTACTTC,CASSRTSSGDPSYEQYF
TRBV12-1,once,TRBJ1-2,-,TGTGCCAGCAGCTTCAGGGGTAGAGACTATGGCTACACCTTC,CASSFRGRDYGYTF
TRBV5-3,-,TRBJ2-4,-,TGTGCCAGAAGCTTGAGTGGCACCAGGGGTAAACATTGTCAGTACTTC,CARSLSGTRGKHCQYF
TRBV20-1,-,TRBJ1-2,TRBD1,TGCAGTGCTAGTGGGTTTGGAATACAGGGGTTTAATGGCTACACCTTC,CSASGFGIQGFNGYTF
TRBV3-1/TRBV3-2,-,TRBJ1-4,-,TGTGCCAGCAGCCAAGATACTTGGAGGGAAAAAGAAAAACTGTTTTTT,CASSQDTWREKEKLFF
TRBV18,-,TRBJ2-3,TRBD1,TGTGCCAGCTCACCATTCACCGGGACAGGCACAGATACGCAGTATTTT,CASSPFTGTGTDTQYF
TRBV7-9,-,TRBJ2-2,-,TGTGCCAGCAGCCCACAGGGTTGGACCGGGGAGCTGTTTTTT,CASSPQGWTGELFF
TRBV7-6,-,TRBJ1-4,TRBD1,TGTGCCAGCAGCTTGTCAGGGGGTGAAAAACTGTTTTTT,CASSLSGGEKLFF
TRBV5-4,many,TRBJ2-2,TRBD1,TGTGCCAGCAGCTTGAACCACCGGGACAGGGAGGTCGGGGAGCTGTTTTTT,CASSLNHRDREVGELFF
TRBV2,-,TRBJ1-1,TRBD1,TGTGCCAGCAGCCTGACAGGGGGAGCTGAAGCTTTCTTT,CASSLTGGAEAFF
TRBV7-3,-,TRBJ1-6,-,TGTGCCAGCAGCTTAACTGGGGGCCAGGAATCACCCCTCCACTTT,CASSLTGGQESPLHF
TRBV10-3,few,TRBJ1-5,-,TGTGCCACCTGCCGGGACTTCAATCAGCCCCAGCATTTT,CATCRDFNQPQHF
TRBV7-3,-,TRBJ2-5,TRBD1,TGTGCCAGCTCCCAACGGGGACAGGGGGCAGAGACCCAGTACTTC,CASSQRGQGAETQYF
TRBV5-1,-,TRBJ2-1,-,TGCGCCAGCAGCCTGTTACCCTTTGCTAGCGCCAATGAGCAGTTCTTC,CASSLLPFASANEQFF
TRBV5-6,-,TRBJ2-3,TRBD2,TGTGCCAGCAGCTTGGTCCAGACTAGCGGCACAGATACGCAGTATTTT,CASSLVQTSGTDTQYF
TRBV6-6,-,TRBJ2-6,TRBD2,TGTGCCAGCAGCTTCCAAGGCGGGGGGCGGCCCCCTGGGGCCAACGTCCTGACTTTC,CASSFQGGGRPPGANVLTF
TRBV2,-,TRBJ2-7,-,TGTGCCAGCTCTCAGGACAGCGGCTACGATCAGTACTTC,CASSQDSGYDQYF
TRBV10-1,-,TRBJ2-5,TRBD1,TGCGCCAGCAGCTTGGGACAGGGGGCACAAGAGACCCAGTACTTC,CASSLGQGAQETQYF
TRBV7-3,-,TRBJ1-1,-,TGTGCCAGCAGCTTAAATAGGCAGGGCACTGAAGCTTTCTTT,CASSLNRQGTEAFF
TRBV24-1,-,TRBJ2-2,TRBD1,TGTGCCACCAATACCGAAGGAAGGGGGCCCGGCACCGGGGAGCTGTTTTTT,CATNTEGRGPGTGELFF
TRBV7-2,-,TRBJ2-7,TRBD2,TGTGCCAGCAGCCCCCTGACTAGCGGGGGCTCCTACGAGCAGTACTTC,CASSPLTSGGSYEQYF
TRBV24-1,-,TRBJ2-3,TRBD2,TGTGCCACCCGCGGGGGGGGAGCTCAAGGAGATACGCAGTATTTT,CATRGGGAQGDTQYF